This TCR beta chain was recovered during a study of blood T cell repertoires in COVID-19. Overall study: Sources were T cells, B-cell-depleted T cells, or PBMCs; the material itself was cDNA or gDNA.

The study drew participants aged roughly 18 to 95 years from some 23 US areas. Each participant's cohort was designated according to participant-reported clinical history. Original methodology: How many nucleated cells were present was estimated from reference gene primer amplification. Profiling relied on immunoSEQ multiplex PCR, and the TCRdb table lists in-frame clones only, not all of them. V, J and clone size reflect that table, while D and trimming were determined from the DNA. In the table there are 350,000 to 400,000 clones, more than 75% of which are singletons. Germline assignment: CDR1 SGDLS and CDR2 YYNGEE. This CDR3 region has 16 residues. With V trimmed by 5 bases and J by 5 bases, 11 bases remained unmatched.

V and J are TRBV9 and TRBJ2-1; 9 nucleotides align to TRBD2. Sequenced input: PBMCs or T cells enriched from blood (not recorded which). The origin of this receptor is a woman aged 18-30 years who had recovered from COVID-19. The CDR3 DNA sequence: TGTGCCAGCAGTGGATATTCTAGCGGGGTTAACAATGAGCAGTTCTTC. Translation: CASSGYSSGVNNEQFF.